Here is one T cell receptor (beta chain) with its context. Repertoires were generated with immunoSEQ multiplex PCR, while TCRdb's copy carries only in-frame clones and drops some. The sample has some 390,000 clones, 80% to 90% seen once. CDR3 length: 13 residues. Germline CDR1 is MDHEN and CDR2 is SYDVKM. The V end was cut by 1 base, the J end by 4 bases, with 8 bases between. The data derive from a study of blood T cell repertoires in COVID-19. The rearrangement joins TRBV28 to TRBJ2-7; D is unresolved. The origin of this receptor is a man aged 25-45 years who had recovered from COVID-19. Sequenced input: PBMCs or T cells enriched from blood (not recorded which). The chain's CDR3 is CASSLSSQYEQYF. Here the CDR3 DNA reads TGTGCCAGCAGTTTATCCTCTCAGTACGAGCAGTACTTC.